The rows below give T cell receptor beta chains drawn from one sample of a study of T-cell memory formation after mild COVID-19. MiXCR, applied by TCRdb to the 5' RACE reads, yields one record per CDR3 protein. Seen here are tens of thousands of distinct CDR3 sequences, 10% to 15% observed once, and the top ten hold less than 45%. The source material was PBMCs or a T cell subset sorted from them (not recorded which). The receptor set was obtained from a man aged 18 to 30 who had mild COVID-19 (a few samples of this study predate the infection). Cell type and time point are not known. Each CDR3 is given with its conserved first and last residue. Where a row states a size, it is once, few, many or the class of an expanded clone; other rows omit it.

TRBJ2-1	TRBV19	few	CASSIHAGGSNEQFF
TRBJ2-7	TRBV14	few	CASSQQGPSYEQYF
TRBJ2-3	TRBV4-1	.	CASSQAEGSTDTQYF
TRBJ1-2	TRBV12-3/TRBV12-4	few	CASTTGRALGDYGYTF
TRBJ2-5	TRBV5-1	few	CASSSSGGAVETQYF
TRBJ1-1	TRBV6-6	.	CASVLGNTEAFF
TRBJ2-3	TRBV29-1	few	CSVEGTGSTDTQYF
TRBJ1-1	TRBV7-9	once	CASSLEDLNTEAFF
TRBJ2-5	TRBV7-9	.	CASSFGQGAVETQYF
TRBJ2-6	TRBV4-3	many	CASSPYGVSGANVLTF
TRBJ2-3	TRBV7-2	.	CASSSFGTDTQYF
TRBJ1-1	TRBV12-3/TRBV12-4	few	CASRGQEAFF
TRBJ2-5	TRBV6-2/TRBV6-3	many	CATDRGQETQYF
TRBJ2-1	TRBV30	few	CAWSLPGGREWEQFF
TRBJ2-2	TRBV7-6	.	CASSSPPLGTGELFF
TRBJ2-7	TRBV27	.	CASSLSDSSYEQYF
TRBJ1-1	TRBV20-1	few	CSATPTGNTEAFF
TRBJ1-4	TRBV4-2	.	CASSQGQGEKLFF
TRBJ2-1	TRBV7-9	.	CASSRAVTPYNEQFF
TRBJ2-7	TRBV6-2/TRBV6-3	.	CASSYSTGGMYEQYF